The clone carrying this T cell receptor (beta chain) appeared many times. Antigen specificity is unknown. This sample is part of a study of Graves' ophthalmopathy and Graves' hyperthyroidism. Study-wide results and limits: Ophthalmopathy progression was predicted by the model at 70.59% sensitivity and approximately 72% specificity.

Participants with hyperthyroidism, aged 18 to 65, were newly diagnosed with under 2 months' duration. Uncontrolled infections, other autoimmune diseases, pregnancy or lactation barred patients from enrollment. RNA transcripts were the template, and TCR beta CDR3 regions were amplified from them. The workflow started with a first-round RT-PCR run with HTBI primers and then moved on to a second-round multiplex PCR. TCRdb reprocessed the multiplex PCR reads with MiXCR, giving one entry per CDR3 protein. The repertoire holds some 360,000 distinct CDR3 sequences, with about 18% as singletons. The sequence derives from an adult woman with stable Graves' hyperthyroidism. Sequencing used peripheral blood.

The CDR3 DNA sequence: TGTGCCAGCAGTTACGGGGCTCCGTTCGGCTCCTACGAGCAGTACTTC. This gives the protein CASSYGAPFGSYEQYF. The gene calls are TRBV6-2 or TRBV6-3 and TRBJ2-7; D is possibly TRBD1 (5 bases). Per germline, CDR1 MNHEY and CDR2 SVGEGT. V lost 2 bases to trimming and J lost 0 bases, with 14 bases between them. This CDR3 comprises 16 residues.